This TCR beta chain was sequenced during a study of sequential checkpoint blockade in melanoma. Study information: After both sequences, patients received maintenance nivolumab.

Sequencing used immunoSEQ multiplex PCR; TCRdb keeps in-frame clones, though not all of them. The profile covers 4,500 or so clones, with about 54% appearing a single time and about a fifth taken by the ten largest. Regarding treatment: randomized to nivolumab then ipilimumab (arm A) or the reverse (arm B). Germline assignment: CDR1 SEHNR and CDR2 FQNEAQ (reference sequence). The CDR3 totals 15 residues. The J segment lost 5 bases and the V segment lost 5 bases, leaving 9 bases of the junction unmatched. The chain combines TRBV7-9 with TRBJ2-1, with TRBD2 identical over 7 bases. The TCR originated in a human donor with melanoma. Sequenced material: CD8+ T cells sorted from blood (inferred from file names), taken from a patient given nivolumab and ipilimumab in sequence. The CDR3 DNA reads TGTGCCAGCAGCCATCAGACTAGCTCTGACAATGAGCAGTTCTTC. Its protein is CASSHQTSSDNEQFF.